The clone carrying this T cell receptor beta chain was detected ten times or more. What it binds is not known. V was trimmed by 3 bases and J by 0 bases, leaving 8 bases between them. Germline values: CDR1 SGHNT, CDR2 YENEEA. The CDR3 has 15 residues. TCRdb re-called the 5' RACE reads with MiXCR, one entry per CDR3 protein. The sample holds under 200,000 distinct CDR3 sequences, 11% seen once. This entry comes from a study of CD8 T cells in ankylosing spondylitis. Study-level points and caveats: Those disease-linked clones were CD8+; they were also relatively rare in peripheral blood. Matched ankylosing spondylitis synovial fluid reportedly showed significant enrichment of disease-linked clones. A TCR beta motif made of several highly homologous variants seemed typical of ankylosing spondylitis blood.

Sequencing was carried out using blood, either unsorted or a sorted T cell fraction (not recorded which). This receptor was obtained from a male donor with ankylosing spondylitis or in good health (not recorded which). This chain uses TRBV11-3 with TRBJ2-2; D remains unclear. The DNA for the CDR3 is TGTGCCAGCAGCTTCGGACCAGCGAACACCGGGGAGCTGTTTTTT. This sequence encodes CASSFGPANTGELFF.